The following is a T cell receptor (beta chain) sequence with its context. What it binds is not known. These data are taken from a study of regulatory T cells in long-lasting Graves disease. Time point specified: persistent/refractory GD, antithyroid drugs over 5 years with positive TRAb. PBMC RNA was the source of the TCR library. The EDTA tubes were filled with around 9 milliliters of drawn peripheral blood. Study observations and caveats: Whereas new patients shared some 970 public clonotypes, persistent patients shared more, at about 3,000. With persistent disease, TRBV28, TRBJ1-2 and TRBJ2-5 were the favored segments. Lower TCR diversity was seen in persistent Graves' patients than in newly diagnosed ones.

Building of the TCR beta libraries involved iRepertoire HTBI primers and Arm-PCR of CDR3 regions. TCRdb reanalysed the multiplex PCR reads using MiXCR and keeps one entry per CDR3 protein. The repertoire holds 600,000 to 800,000 distinct CDR3 sequences, with 25% to 35% as singletons. Per the germline V gene, CDR1 is MNHEY and CDR2 is SMNVEV (reference sequence). Trimming took off 6 bases at V and 1 base at J, with 13 bases between the two ends. The CDR3 is 15 residues long. The chain joins TRBV27 to TRBJ1-5; D gene ambiguous. The sequence derives from a female donor with Graves disease. This sample comprised peripheral blood mononuclear cells (PBMCs), obtained when the disease was refractory, from a patient treated with antithyroid drugs. CDR3: CASSFGLPSNQPQHF. In nucleotides, the CDR3 is TGTGCCAGCAGCTTCGGACTCCCAAGCAATCAGCCCCAGCATTTT.